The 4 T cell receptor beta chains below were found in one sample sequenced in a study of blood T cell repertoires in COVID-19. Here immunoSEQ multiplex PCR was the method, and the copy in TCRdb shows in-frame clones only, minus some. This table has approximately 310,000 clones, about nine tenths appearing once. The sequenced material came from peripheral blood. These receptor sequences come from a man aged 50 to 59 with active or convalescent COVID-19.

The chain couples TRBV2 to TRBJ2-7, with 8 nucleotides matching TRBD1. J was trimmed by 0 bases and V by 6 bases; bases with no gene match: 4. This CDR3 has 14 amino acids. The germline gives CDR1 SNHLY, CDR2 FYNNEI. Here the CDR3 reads CASRYRGSSYEQYF. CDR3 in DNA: TGTGCCAGCAGGTACAGGGGGAGCTCCTACGAGCAGTACTTC.

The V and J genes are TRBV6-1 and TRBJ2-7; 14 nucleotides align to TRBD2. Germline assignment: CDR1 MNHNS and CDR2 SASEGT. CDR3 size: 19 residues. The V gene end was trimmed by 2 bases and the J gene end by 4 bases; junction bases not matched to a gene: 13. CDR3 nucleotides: TGTGCCAGCAGTGAATTGACTAGCGGGAGGGCCTTGATGATTTACGAGCAGTACTTC. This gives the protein CASSELTSGRALMIYEQYF.

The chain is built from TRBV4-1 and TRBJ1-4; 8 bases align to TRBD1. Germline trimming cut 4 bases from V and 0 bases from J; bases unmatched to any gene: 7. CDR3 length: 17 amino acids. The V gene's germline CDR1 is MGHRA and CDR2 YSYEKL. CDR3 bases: TGCGCCAGCAGCCGATCACCGGGACAGGCAACTAATGAAAAACTGTTTTTT. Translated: CASSRSPGQATNEKLFF.

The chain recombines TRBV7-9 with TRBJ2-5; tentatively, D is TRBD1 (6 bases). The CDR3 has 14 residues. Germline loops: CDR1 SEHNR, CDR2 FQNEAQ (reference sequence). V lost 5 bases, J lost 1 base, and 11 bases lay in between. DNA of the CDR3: TGTGCCAGCAGCATCCCGACAGGCCAAGAGACCCAGTACTTC. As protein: CASSIPTGQETQYF.